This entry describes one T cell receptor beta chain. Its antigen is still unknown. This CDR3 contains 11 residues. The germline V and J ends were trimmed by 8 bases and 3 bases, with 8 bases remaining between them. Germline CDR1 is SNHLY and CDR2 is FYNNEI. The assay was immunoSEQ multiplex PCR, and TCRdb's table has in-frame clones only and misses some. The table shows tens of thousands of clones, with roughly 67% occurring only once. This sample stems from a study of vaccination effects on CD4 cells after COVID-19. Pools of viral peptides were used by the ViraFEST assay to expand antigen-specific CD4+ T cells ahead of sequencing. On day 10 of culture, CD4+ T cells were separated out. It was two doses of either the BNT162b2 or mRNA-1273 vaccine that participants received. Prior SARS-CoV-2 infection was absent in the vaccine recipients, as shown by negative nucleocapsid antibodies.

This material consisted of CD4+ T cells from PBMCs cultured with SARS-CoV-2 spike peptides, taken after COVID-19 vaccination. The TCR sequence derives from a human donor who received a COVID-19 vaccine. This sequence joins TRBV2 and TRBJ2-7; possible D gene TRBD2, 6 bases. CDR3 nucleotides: TGTGCCAGCGGGACTGGCTACGAGCAGTACTTC. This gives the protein CASGTGYEQYF.